This record looks at one T cell receptor (beta chain) sequence and its context. What it recognizes is unknown. This sample is part of a study of shared clonotypes between healthy human individuals. The length of the CDR3 is 14 residues. Per the germline V gene, CDR1 is ENHRY and CDR2 is SYGVKD. Trimming stripped 3 bases from V and 1 base from J, with 8 bases between. Overall study findings and caveats: In this cohort, only blood was sampled, and tissue repertoires likely differ.

The naive CD8 population came from CD45RO-negative cells selected for CCR7, without terminally differentiated effector memory CD45RA+ cells. Assay: immunoSEQ multiplex PCR; the TCRdb copy retains only in-frame clones and omits some. The sample yields around 2,000,000 clones, about 95% seen once. The specimen sequenced was naive CD8+ T cells sorted from blood. The receptor was derived from a man younger than 35 in good health. J is TRBJ2-3 and V is TRBV10-3, with D perhaps matching TRBD2 (6 bases). The DNA for the CDR3 is TGTGCCATCAGTGAAGTAGCGGGCACAGATACGCAGTATTTT. Its translation is CAISEVAGTDTQYF.